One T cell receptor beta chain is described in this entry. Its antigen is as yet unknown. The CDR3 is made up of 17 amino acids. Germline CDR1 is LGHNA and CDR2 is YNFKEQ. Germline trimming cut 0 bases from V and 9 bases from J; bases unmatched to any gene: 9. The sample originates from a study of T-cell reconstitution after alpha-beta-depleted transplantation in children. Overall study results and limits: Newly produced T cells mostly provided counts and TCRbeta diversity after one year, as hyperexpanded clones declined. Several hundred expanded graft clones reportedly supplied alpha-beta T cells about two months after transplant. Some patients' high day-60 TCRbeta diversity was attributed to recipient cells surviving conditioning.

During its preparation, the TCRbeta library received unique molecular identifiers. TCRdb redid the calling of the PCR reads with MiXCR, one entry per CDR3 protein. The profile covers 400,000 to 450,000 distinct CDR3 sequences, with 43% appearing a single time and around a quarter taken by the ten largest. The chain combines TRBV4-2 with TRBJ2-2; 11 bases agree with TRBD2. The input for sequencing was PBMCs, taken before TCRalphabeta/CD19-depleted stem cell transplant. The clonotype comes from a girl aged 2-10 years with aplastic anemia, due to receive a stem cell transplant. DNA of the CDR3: TGTGCCAGCAGCCAAGACCTAGCGGGAGGCCTCGGCAGGGAGCTGTTTTTT. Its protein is CASSQDLAGGLGRELFF.